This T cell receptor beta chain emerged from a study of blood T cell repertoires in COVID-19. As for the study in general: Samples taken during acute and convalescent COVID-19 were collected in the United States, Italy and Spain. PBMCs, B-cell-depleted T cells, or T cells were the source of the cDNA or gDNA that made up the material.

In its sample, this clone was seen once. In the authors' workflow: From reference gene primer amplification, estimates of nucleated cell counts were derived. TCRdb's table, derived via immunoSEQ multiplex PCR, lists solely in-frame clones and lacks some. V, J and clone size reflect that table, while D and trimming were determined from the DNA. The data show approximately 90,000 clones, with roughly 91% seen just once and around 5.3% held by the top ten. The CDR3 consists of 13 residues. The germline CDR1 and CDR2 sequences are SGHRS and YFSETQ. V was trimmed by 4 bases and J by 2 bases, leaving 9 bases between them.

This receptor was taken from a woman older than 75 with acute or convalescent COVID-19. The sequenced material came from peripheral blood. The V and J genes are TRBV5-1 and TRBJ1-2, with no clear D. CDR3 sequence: CASSLDGNYGYTF. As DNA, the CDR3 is TGCGCCAGCAGCCTGGACGGGAACTATGGCTACACCTTC. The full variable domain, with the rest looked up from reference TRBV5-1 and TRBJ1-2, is KAGVTQTPRYLIKTRGQQVTLSCSPISGHRSVSWYQQTPGQGLQFLFEYFSETQRNKGNFPGRFSGRQFSNSRSEMNVSTLELGDSALYLCASSLDGNYGYTFGSGTRLTVV.